Shown below are 5 T cell receptor beta chains from a single sample sequenced in a study of cytomegalovirus exposure and HLA in healthy donors. 60 Vbeta and 13 Jbeta primers were used in PCR. Assay used: immunoSEQ multiplex PCR; TCRdb lists only in-frame clones, some missing. This sample yields 90,000 to 150,000 clones, of which over 65% are seen a single time; 2.5% to 3.5% belongs to the top ten. Sample: PBMCs. All receptors come from a woman aged 25 to 39 in good health and CMV-seropositive.

V and J are TRBV5-5 and TRBJ1-1, with D unclear. Germline V gene data show CDR1 as SGHKS and CDR2 as YYEKEE (reference sequence). The CDR3 is 13 amino acids. The germline V and J ends were trimmed by 0 bases and 4 bases, with 7 bases remaining between them. CDR3 sequence: CASSLEAVTEAFF. The CDR3 DNA follows: TGTGCCAGCAGCTTGGAGGCGGTCACTGAAGCTTTCTTT. Full variable domain (missing parts from reference TRBV5-5 and TRBJ1-1): DAGVTQSPTHLIKTRGQQVTLRCSPISGHKSVSWYQQVLGQGPQFIFQYYEKEERGRGNFPDRFSARQFPNYSSELNVNALLLGDSALYLCASSLEAVTEAFFGQGTRLTVV.

This chain uses TRBV28 with TRBJ1-5, with 11 bases aligning to TRBD1. V was pared by 2 bases and J by 9 bases, with 9 bases of the junction left unmatched. Germline V gene data show CDR1 as MDHEN and CDR2 as SYDVKM. The CDR3 has 16 residues. CDR3 bases: TGTGCCAGCAGTTTACCTGGACAGGGGGCGGGGTGGCCCCAGCATTTT. Translating it yields CASSLPGQGAGWPQHF.

The rearrangement links TRBV20-1 to TRBJ1-2, with 8 bases lining up with TRBD1. J lost 12 bases, V lost 6 bases, and 9 bases had no gene match. CDR1 and CDR2 from the germline V gene are DFQATT and SNEGSKA (reference sequence). The CDR3 has 11 residues. The CDR3 DNA follows: TGCAGTGCAACCGGACAGGGCTGGAACACCTTC. It translates to CSATGQGWNTF.

A few counts support this clone. The rearrangement uses TRBV18 and TRBJ1-6, with 11 bases fitting TRBD1. Trimming removed 6 bases from V and 8 bases from J; junction bases left unmatched: 3. In germline, CDR1 is KGHSH, CDR2 LQKENI. The CDR3 extends over 14 amino acids. The CDR3 nucleotides read TGTGCCAGCTCCCCGGGACAGGGGGATTCACCCCTCCACTTT. The encoded protein is CASSPGQGDSPLHF. Together with reference TRBV18 and TRBJ1-6, the CDR3 gives the full variable domain: NAGVMQNPRHLVRRRGQEARLRCSPMKGHSHVYWYRQLPEEGLKFMVYLQKENIIDESGMPKERFSAEFPKEGPSILRIQQVVRGDSAAYFCASSPGQGDSPLHFGNGTRLTVT.

The chain employs TRBV19 and TRBJ2-2; 7 nucleotides match TRBD1. The CDR3 extends over 18 amino acids. V was pared by 2 bases and J by 4 bases, with 13 bases of the junction left unmatched. Germline V gives CDR1 LNHDA, CDR2 SQIVND (reference sequence). CDR3 in amino acids: CASSILPISTGTTGELFF. The CDR3 DNA reads as TGTGCCAGTAGTATACTGCCGATATCGACAGGGACCACCGGGGAGCTGTTTTTT.